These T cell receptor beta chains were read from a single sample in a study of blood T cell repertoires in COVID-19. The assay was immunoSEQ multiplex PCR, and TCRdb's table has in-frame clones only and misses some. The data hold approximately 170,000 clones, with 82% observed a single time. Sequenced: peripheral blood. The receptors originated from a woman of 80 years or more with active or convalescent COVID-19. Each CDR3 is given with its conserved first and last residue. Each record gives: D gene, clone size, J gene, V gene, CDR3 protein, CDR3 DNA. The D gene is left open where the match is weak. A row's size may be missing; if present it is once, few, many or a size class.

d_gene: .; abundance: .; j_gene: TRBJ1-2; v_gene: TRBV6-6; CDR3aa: CASSQTQEPGYTF; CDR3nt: TGTGCCAGCAGTCAGACACAAGAACCTGGCTACACCTTC
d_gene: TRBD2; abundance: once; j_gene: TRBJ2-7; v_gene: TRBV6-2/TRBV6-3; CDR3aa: CASSYSLMTSGKYEQYF; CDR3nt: TGTGCCAGCAGTTACTCGCTTATGACTAGCGGGAAGTACGAGCAGTACTTC
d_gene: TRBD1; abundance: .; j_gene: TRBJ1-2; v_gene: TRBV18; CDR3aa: CASSPTAQGDGYTF; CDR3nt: TGTGCCAGCTCACCAACCGCACAGGGGGACGGCTACACCTTC
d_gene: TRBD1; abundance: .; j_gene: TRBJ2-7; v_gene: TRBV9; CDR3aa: CASGPGQESYEQYF; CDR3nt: TGTGCCAGCGGACCGGGACAGGAGTCCTACGAGCAGTACTTC
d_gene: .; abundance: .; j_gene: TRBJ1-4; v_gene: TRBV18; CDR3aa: CASKNGVGNEKLFF; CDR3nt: TGTGCCAGCAAAAACGGAGTCGGTAATGAAAAACTGTTTTTT
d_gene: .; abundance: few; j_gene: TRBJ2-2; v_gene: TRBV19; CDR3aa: CASSIYYTGELFF; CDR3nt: TGTGCCAGTAGTATCTATTACACCGGGGAGCTGTTTTTT
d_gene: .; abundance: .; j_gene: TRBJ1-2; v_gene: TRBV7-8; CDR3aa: CASSPLSGTNNYGYTF; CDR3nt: TGTGCCAGCAGCCCCCTATCAGGGACAAATAACTATGGCTACACCTTC
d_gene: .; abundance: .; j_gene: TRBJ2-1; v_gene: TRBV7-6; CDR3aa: CASSLDVIAVYNEQFF; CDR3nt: TGTGCCAGCAGCTTAGATGTGATAGCGGTGTACAATGAGCAGTTCTTC
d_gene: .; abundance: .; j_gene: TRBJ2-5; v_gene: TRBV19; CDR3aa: CASSMNSWQETQYF; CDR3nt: TGTGCCAGTAGTATGAACAGTTGGCAGGAGACCCAGTACTTC
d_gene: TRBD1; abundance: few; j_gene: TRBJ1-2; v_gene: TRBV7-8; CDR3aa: CASSLDPGQAYGYTF; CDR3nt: TGTGCCAGCAGCTTGGACCCGGGACAGGCTTATGGCTACACCTTC
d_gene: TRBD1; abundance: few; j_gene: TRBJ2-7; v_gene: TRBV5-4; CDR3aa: CASSLMTGDPYEQYF; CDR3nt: TGTGCCAGCAGCTTGATGACAGGGGATCCCTACGAGCAGTACTTC
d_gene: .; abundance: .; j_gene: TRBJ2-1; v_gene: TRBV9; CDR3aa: CASSAGGNSYNEQFF; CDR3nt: TGTGCCAGCAGTGCTGGCGGGAACTCCTACAATGAGCAGTTCTTC
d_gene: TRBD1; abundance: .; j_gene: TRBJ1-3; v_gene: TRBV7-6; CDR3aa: CASSLTTGGGNTIYF; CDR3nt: TGTGCCAGCAGCCTTACGACAGGGGGCGGAAACACCATATATTTT
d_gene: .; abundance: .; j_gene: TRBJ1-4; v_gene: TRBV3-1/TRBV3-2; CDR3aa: CASSQSRQDRNEKLFF; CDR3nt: TGTGCCAGCAGCCAAAGTAGACAGGATAGAAATGAAAAACTGTTTTTT
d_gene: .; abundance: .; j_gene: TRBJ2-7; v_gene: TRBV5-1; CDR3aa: CASSLDPGLISYEQYF; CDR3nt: TGCGCCAGCAGCTTGGACCCGGGACTGATCTCCTACGAGCAGTACTTC
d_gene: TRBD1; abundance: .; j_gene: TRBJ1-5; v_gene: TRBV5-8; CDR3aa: CASSPPDRGPRGNQPQHF; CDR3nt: TGTGCCAGCAGCCCCCCCGACAGGGGCCCTCGGGGCAATCAGCCCCAGCATTTT
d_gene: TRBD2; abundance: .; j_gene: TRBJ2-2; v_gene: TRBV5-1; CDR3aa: CASSSDQGTSGTGELFF; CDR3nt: TGCGCCAGCAGCTCGGACCAAGGGACTAGCGGCACCGGGGAGCTGTTTTTT
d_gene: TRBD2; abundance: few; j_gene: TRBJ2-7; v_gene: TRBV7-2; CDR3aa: CASSYGLARSYEQYF; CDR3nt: TGTGCCAGCAGCTACGGACTAGCGAGATCCTACGAGCAGTACTTC
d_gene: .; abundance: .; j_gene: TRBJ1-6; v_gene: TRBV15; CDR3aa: CATSRDNSYNSPLHF; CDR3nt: TGTGCCACCAGCAGGGACAACTCCTATAATTCACCCCTCCACTTT
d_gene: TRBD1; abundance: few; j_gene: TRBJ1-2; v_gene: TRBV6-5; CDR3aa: CASSYDRVKGYTF; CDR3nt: TGTGCCAGCAGTTACGACAGGGTAAAAGGCTACACCTTC
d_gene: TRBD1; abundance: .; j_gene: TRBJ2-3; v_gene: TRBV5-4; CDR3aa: CASSPDRDSPGDTQYF; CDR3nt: TGTGCCAGCAGCCCAGACCGGGACAGCCCCGGGGATACGCAGTATTTT
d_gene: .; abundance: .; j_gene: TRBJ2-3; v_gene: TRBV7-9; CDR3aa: CASYTTGLTDTQYF; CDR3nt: TGTGCCAGCTACACAACAGGGCTCACAGATACGCAGTATTTT
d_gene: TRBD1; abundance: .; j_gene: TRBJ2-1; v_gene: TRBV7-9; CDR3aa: CASSPRTGENEQFF; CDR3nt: TGTGCCAGCAGCCCAAGGACAGGGGAAAATGAGCAGTTCTTC
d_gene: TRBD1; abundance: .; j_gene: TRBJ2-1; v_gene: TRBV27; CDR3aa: CASMQGAYNEQFF; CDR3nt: TGTGCCAGCATGCAGGGGGCCTACAATGAGCAGTTCTTC
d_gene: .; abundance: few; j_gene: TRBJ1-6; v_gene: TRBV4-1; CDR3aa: CASRQGTGSLHF; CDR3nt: TGCGCCAGCAGACAAGGTACGGGGAGCCTCCACTTT
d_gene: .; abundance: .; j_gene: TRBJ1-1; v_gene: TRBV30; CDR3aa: CAWTRIMNTEAFF; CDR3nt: TGTGCCTGGACGAGGATTATGAACACTGAAGCTTTCTTT
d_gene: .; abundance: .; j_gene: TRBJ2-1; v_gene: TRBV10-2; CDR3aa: CASSELTRTNEQFF; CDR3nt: TGCGCCAGCAGTGAGTTAACTAGAACAAATGAGCAGTTCTTC
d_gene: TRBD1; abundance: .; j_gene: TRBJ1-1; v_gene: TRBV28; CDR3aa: CASSLLQGVTEAFF; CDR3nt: TGTGCCAGCAGTTTATTACAGGGGGTCACTGAAGCTTTCTTT
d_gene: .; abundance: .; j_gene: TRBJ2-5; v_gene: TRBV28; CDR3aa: CASSLSLLRQLRETQYF; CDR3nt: TGTGCCAGCAGTTTATCCCTACTTAGACAGCTCCGAGAGACCCAGTACTTC
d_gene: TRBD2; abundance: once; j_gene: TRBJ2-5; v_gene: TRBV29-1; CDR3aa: CSVAPGLAAQETQYF; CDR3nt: TGCAGCGTCGCCCCGGGACTAGCGGCCCAAGAGACCCAGTACTTC
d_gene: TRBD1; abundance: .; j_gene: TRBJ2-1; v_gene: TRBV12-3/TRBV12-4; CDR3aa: CASSAGQGLFF; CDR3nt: TGTGCCAGCAGTGCCGGACAGGGTTTGTTCTTC
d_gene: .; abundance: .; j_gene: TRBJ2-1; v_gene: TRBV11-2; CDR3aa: CASSLGGNSYNEQFF; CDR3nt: TGTGCCAGCAGCTTAGGCGGGAACTCCTACAATGAGCAGTTCTTC
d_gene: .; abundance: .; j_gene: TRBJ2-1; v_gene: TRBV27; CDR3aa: CASRRHSSYNEQFF; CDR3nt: TGTGCCAGCCGACGACACAGCTCCTACAATGAGCAGTTCTTC
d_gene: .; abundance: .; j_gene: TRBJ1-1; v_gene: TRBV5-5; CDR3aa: CASSPSPDLNTEAFF; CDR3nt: TGTGCCAGCAGCCCCTCCCCAGACTTGAACACTGAAGCTTTCTTT
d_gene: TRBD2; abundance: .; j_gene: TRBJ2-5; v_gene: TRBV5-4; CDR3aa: CASSSGLAEYQETQYF; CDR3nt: TGTGCCAGCAGCTCCGGACTAGCGGAGTACCAAGAGACCCAGTACTTC
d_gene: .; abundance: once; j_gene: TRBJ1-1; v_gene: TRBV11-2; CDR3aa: CASRKTGTNTEAFF; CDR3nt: TGTGCCAGCAGAAAGACCGGGACAAACACTGAAGCTTTCTTT
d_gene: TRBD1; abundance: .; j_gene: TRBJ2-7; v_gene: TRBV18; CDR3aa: CASSQTGDGSYEQYF; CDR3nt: TGTGCCAGCTCACAGACAGGGGACGGCTCCTACGAGCAGTACTTC